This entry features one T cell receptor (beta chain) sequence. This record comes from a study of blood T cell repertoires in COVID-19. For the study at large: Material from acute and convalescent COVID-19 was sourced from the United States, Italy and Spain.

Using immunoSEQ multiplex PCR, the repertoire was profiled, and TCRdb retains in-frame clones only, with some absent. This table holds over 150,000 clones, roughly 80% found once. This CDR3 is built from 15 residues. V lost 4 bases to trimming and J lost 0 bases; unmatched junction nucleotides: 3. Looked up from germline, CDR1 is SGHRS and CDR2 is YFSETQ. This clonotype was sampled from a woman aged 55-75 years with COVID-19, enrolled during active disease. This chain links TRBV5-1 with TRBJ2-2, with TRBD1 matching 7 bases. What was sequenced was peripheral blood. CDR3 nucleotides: TGCGCCAGCAGCGGGGGACAGCCGAACACCGGGGAGCTGTTTTTT. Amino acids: CASSGGQPNTGELFF. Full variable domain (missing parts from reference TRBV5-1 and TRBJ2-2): KAGVTQTPRYLIKTRGQQVTLSCSPISGHRSVSWYQQTPGQGLQFLFEYFSETQRNKGNFPGRFSGRQFSNSRSEMNVSTLELGDSALYLCASSGGQPNTGELFFGEGSRLTVL.